Listed below are T cell receptor beta chains from one sample, sequenced in a study of T cell repertoires in cytomegalovirus infection. Each CDR3 protein is one row after TCRdb ran MiXCR on the reads. The sample lists roughly 300,000 distinct CDR3 sequences; 8% to 10% were seen once. Sequenced sample: PBMCs. The receptors stem from a human donor in good health (CMV status not recorded). Some clones in this sample may be carry-over from other donors' samples. CDR3s include the opening cysteine and the closing phenylalanine or tryptophan. Each record gives: V gene, J gene, D gene, clone size, CDR3 DNA, CDR3 protein. A D gene is named only where the DNA matches it firmly. The size field is filled for only some rows; it gives once, few, many or a size class.

v_gene: TRBV19; j_gene: TRBJ2-5; d_gene: .; abundance: .; CDR3nt: TGTGCCAGTAGTATCGGCAGACAAGAGACCCAGTACTTC; CDR3aa: CASSIGRQETQYF
v_gene: TRBV12-3/TRBV12-4; j_gene: TRBJ2-7; d_gene: TRBD1; abundance: .; CDR3nt: TGTGCCAGCAGTTTGACAGGGGGCTTCAGCTCCTACGAGCAGTACTTC; CDR3aa: CASSLTGGFSSYEQYF
v_gene: TRBV28; j_gene: TRBJ1-1; d_gene: .; abundance: few; CDR3nt: TGTGCCAGCAGTCCACAGCTTTTGAACACTGAAGCTTTCTTT; CDR3aa: CASSPQLLNTEAFF
v_gene: TRBV7-8; j_gene: TRBJ1-4; d_gene: .; abundance: many; CDR3nt: TGTGCCAGCAGCATGGGGGCAGGGCGTAATGAAAAACTGTTTTTT; CDR3aa: CASSMGAGRNEKLFF
v_gene: TRBV5-3; j_gene: TRBJ1-1; d_gene: .; abundance: few; CDR3nt: TGTGCCAGCAGCTTGAGAGGGGACCTACTTCTGAACACTGAAGCTTTCTTT; CDR3aa: CASSLRGDLLLNTEAFF
v_gene: TRBV4-3; j_gene: TRBJ2-1; d_gene: .; abundance: many; CDR3nt: TGCGCCAGCGGGACTTTCTACAATGAGCAGTTCTTC; CDR3aa: CASGTFYNEQFF
v_gene: TRBV12-3/TRBV12-4; j_gene: TRBJ2-3; d_gene: .; abundance: many; CDR3nt: TGTGCCAGCAGTCGACCCGGGGCGCGAGGAGATACGCAGTATTTT; CDR3aa: CASSRPGARGDTQYF
v_gene: TRBV12-5; j_gene: TRBJ2-1; d_gene: TRBD1; abundance: few; CDR3nt: TGTGCTAGTGGTTTGGTAAAGAATATTTGGGGGACAGGGGATGCGGGAGAGCAGTTCTTC; CDR3aa: CASGLVKNIWGTGDAGEQFF
v_gene: TRBV2; j_gene: TRBJ1-1; d_gene: .; abundance: .; CDR3nt: TGTGCCAGCAGAAAAACGAACACTGAAGCTTTCTTT; CDR3aa: CASRKTNTEAFF
v_gene: TRBV7-9; j_gene: TRBJ1-1; d_gene: .; abundance: .; CDR3nt: TGTGCCAGCAGCCGGCGGGGGGGGGGCCGGACTGAAGCTTTCTTT; CDR3aa: CASSRRGGGRTEAFF
v_gene: TRBV7-6; j_gene: TRBJ2-2; d_gene: .; abundance: .; CDR3nt: TGTGCCAGCAGCTTAGCGCTTCGGGGGGAGCTGTTTTTT; CDR3aa: CASSLALRGELFF
v_gene: TRBV5-5; j_gene: TRBJ1-1; d_gene: .; abundance: .; CDR3nt: TGTGCCAGCAGCTTGGTTCGTCTATGGGATCTCACTGAAGCTTTCTTT; CDR3aa: CASSLVRLWDLTEAFF
v_gene: TRBV15; j_gene: TRBJ1-2; d_gene: .; abundance: .; CDR3nt: TGTGCCACCACTAAACCAGGGGTAGGCTACACCTTC; CDR3aa: CATTKPGVGYTF
v_gene: TRBV19; j_gene: TRBJ2-3; d_gene: .; abundance: .; CDR3nt: TGTGCCAGTAGTATTGGATCCCGCCGGACAGATACGCAGTATTTT; CDR3aa: CASSIGSRRTDTQYF
v_gene: TRBV6-2/TRBV6-3; j_gene: TRBJ2-2; d_gene: .; abundance: .; CDR3nt: TGTGCCAGCAAGGGGGGGCGTACCGGGGAGCTGTTTTTT; CDR3aa: CASKGGRTGELFF
v_gene: TRBV27; j_gene: TRBJ2-6; d_gene: .; abundance: many; CDR3nt: TGTGCCAGCAGCAGCTTGGCTGGGGCCAACGTCCTGACTTTC; CDR3aa: CASSSLAGANVLTF
v_gene: TRBV11-2; j_gene: TRBJ2-7; d_gene: .; abundance: many; CDR3nt: TGTGCCAGCAGCACAGGGTGGAGCAGCGAGCAGTACTTC; CDR3aa: CASSTGWSSEQYF
v_gene: TRBV12-3/TRBV12-4; j_gene: TRBJ2-1; d_gene: TRBD1; abundance: many; CDR3nt: TGTGCCAGCAGTTTAGCGGGACAGGGGAACAATGAGCAGTTCTTC; CDR3aa: CASSLAGQGNNEQFF
v_gene: TRBV6-1; j_gene: TRBJ2-1; d_gene: TRBD2; abundance: many; CDR3nt: TGTGCCAGCAGACCTAGCGGGGGGGTTTTAGAGCAGTTCTTC; CDR3aa: CASRPSGGVLEQFF
v_gene: TRBV6-4; j_gene: TRBJ2-1; d_gene: .; abundance: many; CDR3nt: TGTGCCAGCAGTGGTAGTCCAGCGGACTACAATGAGCAGTTCTTC; CDR3aa: CASSGSPADYNEQFF
v_gene: TRBV6-2/TRBV6-3; j_gene: TRBJ1-1; d_gene: TRBD1; abundance: few; CDR3nt: TGTGCCAGCAGCTCGGCAGGGGGCTATACGAACACTGAAGCTTTCTTT; CDR3aa: CASSSAGGYTNTEAFF
v_gene: TRBV12-3/TRBV12-4; j_gene: TRBJ1-4; d_gene: TRBD1; abundance: .; CDR3nt: TGTGCCAGCAGTTTCTTCGCCGGGACAGGGAGCCAAAAACTGTTTTTT; CDR3aa: CASSFFAGTGSQKLFF
v_gene: TRBV7-2; j_gene: TRBJ2-1; d_gene: .; abundance: many; CDR3nt: TGTGCCAGCAGCTCCCGGGACATTTTAGGCGATGAGCAGTTCTTC; CDR3aa: CASSSRDILGDEQFF
v_gene: TRBV7-8; j_gene: TRBJ2-1; d_gene: TRBD1; abundance: many; CDR3nt: TGTGCCAGCAGAATTGGGACAGGGGGAATATGGAATGAGCAGTTCTTC; CDR3aa: CASRIGTGGIWNEQFF
v_gene: TRBV28; j_gene: TRBJ1-1; d_gene: .; abundance: few; CDR3nt: TGTGCCAGCAGTTTCCCAATAAGCATGAACACTGAAGCTTTCTTT; CDR3aa: CASSFPISMNTEAFF
v_gene: TRBV4-3; j_gene: TRBJ2-7; d_gene: .; abundance: .; CDR3nt: TGCGCCAGCAGCCAATCGGACGAAGCCTACGAGCAGTACTTC; CDR3aa: CASSQSDEAYEQYF
v_gene: TRBV7-6; j_gene: TRBJ2-3; d_gene: TRBD1; abundance: few; CDR3nt: TGTGCCAGCAGCCGAGACAGGGGGCCAGATACGCAGTATTTT; CDR3aa: CASSRDRGPDTQYF
v_gene: TRBV3-1; j_gene: TRBJ2-3; d_gene: .; abundance: many; CDR3nt: TGTGCCAGCAGCCAAAGGAGGGGGGCTCACACAGATACGCAGTATTTT; CDR3aa: CASSQRRGAHTDTQYF
v_gene: TRBV7-8; j_gene: TRBJ1-6; d_gene: .; abundance: many; CDR3nt: TGTGCCAGCAGCTTAGCGGCCCAGGGAAGAGGACCCCTCCACTTT; CDR3aa: CASSLAAQGRGPLHF
v_gene: TRBV20-1; j_gene: TRBJ2-7; d_gene: .; abundance: .; CDR3nt: TGCAGTGCGGGGAACCAAGGCCCGAACGAGCAGTACTTC; CDR3aa: CSAGNQGPNEQYF
v_gene: TRBV6-8; j_gene: TRBJ2-4; d_gene: .; abundance: .; CDR3nt: TGTGCCAGCAGCTCCCGGGGGACGGCCAAAAACATTCAGTACTTC; CDR3aa: CASSSRGTAKNIQYF
v_gene: TRBV15; j_gene: TRBJ2-7; d_gene: TRBD1; abundance: .; CDR3nt: TGTGCCACCAGCAGAAACAGGGGTTACGAGCAGTACTTC; CDR3aa: CATSRNRGYEQYF
v_gene: TRBV20-1; j_gene: TRBJ1-2; d_gene: .; abundance: .; CDR3nt: TGCAGTGCTAGAGACTGGGGGGCGGATGGCTACACCTTC; CDR3aa: CSARDWGADGYTF
v_gene: TRBV25-1; j_gene: TRBJ1-2; d_gene: .; abundance: once; CDR3nt: TGTGCCAGCACCCAAGTGGGTTATGGCTACACCTTC; CDR3aa: CASTQVGYGYTF
v_gene: TRBV7-2; j_gene: TRBJ2-5; d_gene: .; abundance: many; CDR3nt: TGTGCCAGCAGCCCAAATGGGATGGAGACCCAGTACTTC; CDR3aa: CASSPNGMETQYF
v_gene: TRBV7-2; j_gene: TRBJ2-5; d_gene: .; abundance: many; CDR3nt: TGTGCCAGCAGCTTGGGAGACTACCAAGAGACCCAGTACTTC; CDR3aa: CASSLGDYQETQYF
v_gene: TRBV7-6; j_gene: TRBJ2-5; d_gene: TRBD1; abundance: few; CDR3nt: TGTGCCAGCAGCCCGGACAGGGGGCGCGAAGAGACCCAGTACTTC; CDR3aa: CASSPDRGREETQYF
v_gene: TRBV7-2; j_gene: TRBJ1-1; d_gene: .; abundance: few; CDR3nt: TGTGCCAGCACCCGAAAAAGGACTGAAGCTTTCTTT; CDR3aa: CASTRKRTEAFF
v_gene: TRBV7-9; j_gene: TRBJ1-5; d_gene: .; abundance: .; CDR3nt: TGTGCCAGCAACTTAGACAGAGCGAATCAGCCCCAGCATTTT; CDR3aa: CASNLDRANQPQHF
v_gene: TRBV7-2; j_gene: TRBJ2-1; d_gene: .; abundance: many; CDR3nt: TGTGCCAGCAGCTTAAGTTCGGCCCCGAGGTCCAATGAGCAGTTCTTC; CDR3aa: CASSLSSAPRSNEQFF
v_gene: TRBV25-1; j_gene: TRBJ2-7; d_gene: .; abundance: .; CDR3nt: TGTGCCAGCAGTGAATATACCATCTACGAGCAGTACTTC; CDR3aa: CASSEYTIYEQYF
v_gene: TRBV5-1; j_gene: TRBJ2-3; d_gene: TRBD2; abundance: .; CDR3nt: TGCGCCAGCAAGTCCGGACTAGCGAGCACAGATACGCAGTATTTT; CDR3aa: CASKSGLASTDTQYF